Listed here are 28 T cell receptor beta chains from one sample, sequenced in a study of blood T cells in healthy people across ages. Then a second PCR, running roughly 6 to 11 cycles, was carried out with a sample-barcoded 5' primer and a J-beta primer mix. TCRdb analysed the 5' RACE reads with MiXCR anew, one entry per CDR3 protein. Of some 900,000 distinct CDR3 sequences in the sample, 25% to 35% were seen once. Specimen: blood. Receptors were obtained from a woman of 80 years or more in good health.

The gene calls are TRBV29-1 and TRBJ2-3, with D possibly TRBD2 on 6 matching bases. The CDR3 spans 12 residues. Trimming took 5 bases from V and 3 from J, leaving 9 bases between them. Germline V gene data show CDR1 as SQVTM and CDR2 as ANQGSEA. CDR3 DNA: TGCAGCGTTACGGGGGAAACAGATACGCAGTATTTT. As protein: CSVTGETDTQYF.

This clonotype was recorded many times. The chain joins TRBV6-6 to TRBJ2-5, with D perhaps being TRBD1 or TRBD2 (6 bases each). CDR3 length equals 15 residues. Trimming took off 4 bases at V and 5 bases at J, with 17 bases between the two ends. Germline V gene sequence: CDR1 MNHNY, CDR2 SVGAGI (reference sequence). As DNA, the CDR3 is TGTGCCAGCAGTTCCGCTCCGGGGGCGCGGGAGACCCAGTACTTC. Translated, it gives CASSSAPGARETQYF.

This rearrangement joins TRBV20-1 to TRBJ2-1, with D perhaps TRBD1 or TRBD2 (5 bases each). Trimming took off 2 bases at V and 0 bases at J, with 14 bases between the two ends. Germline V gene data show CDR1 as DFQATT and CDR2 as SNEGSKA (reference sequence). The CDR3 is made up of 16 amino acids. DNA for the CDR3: TGCAGTGCTAGAACCCGGCCGGGGCACTCCTACAATGAGCAGTTCTTC. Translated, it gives CSARTRPGHSYNEQFF.

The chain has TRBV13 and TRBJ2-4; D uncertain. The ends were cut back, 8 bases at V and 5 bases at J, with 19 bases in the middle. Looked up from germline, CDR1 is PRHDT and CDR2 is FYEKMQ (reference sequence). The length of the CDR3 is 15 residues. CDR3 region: CASGLQPGSQNIQYF. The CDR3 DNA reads TGTGCCAGCGGGTTACAGCCGGGCTCTCAAAACATTCAGTACTTC.

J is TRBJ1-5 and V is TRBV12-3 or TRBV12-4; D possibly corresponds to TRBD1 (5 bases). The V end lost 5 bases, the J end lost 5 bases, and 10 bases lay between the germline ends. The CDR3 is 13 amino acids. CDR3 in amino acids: CASSRRGHQPQHF. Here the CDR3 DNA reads TGTGCCAGCAGTCGCCGGGGCCATCAGCCCCAGCATTTT.

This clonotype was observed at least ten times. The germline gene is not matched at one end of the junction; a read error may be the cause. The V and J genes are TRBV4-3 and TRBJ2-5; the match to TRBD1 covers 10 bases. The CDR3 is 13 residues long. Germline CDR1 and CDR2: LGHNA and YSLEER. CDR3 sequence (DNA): TGTGCCAGCAGCCGGGACAGGGGAGAGACCCAGTACTTC. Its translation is CASSRDRGETQYF.

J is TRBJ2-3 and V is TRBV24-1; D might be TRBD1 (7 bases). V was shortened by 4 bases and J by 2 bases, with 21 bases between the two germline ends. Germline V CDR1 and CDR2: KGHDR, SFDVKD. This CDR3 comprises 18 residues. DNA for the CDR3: TGTGCCACCAGTGAGGGGGGACAGCCTCGTTGGACCACAGATACGCAGTATTTT. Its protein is CATSEGGQPRWTTDTQYF.

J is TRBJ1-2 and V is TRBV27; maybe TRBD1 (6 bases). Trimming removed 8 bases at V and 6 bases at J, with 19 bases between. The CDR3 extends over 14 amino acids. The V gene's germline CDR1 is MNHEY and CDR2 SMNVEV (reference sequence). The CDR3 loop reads CASGLTTGNHGYTF. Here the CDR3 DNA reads TGTGCCAGCGGTCTTACGACAGGCAACCATGGCTACACCTTC.

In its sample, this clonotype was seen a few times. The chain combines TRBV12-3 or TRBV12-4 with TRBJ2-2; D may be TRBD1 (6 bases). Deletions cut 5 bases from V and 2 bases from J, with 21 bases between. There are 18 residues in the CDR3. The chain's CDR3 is CASSPGRSGTINTGELFF. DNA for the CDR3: TGTGCCAGCAGTCCCGGTAGATCCGGGACAATTAACACCGGGGAGCTGTTTTTT.

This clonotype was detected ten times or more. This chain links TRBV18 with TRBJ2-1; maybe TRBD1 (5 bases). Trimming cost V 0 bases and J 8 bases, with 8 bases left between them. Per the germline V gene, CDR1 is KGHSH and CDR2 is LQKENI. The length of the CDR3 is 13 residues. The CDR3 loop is CASSPPVGDEQFF. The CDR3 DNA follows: TGTGCCAGCTCACCACCAGTAGGGGATGAGCAGTTCTTC.

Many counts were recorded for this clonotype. The CDR3 sequence is CASSSDRGPADTQYF. DNA for the CDR3: TGCGCCAGCAGCTCCGACAGGGGTCCCGCAGATACGCAGTATTTT. The chain couples TRBV5-1 to TRBJ2-3; 8 positions match TRBD1. Germline values: CDR1 SGHRS, CDR2 YFSETQ. V lost 3 bases and J lost 4; bases outside the gene matches: 7. The CDR3 contains 15 residues.

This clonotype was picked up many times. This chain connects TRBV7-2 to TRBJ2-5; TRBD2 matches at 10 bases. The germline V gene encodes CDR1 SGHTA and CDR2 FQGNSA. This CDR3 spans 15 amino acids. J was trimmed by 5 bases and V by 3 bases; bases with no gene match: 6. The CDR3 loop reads CASSLGLAIGETQYF. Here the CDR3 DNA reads TGTGCCAGCAGCTTGGGACTAGCGATAGGGGAGACCCAGTACTTC.

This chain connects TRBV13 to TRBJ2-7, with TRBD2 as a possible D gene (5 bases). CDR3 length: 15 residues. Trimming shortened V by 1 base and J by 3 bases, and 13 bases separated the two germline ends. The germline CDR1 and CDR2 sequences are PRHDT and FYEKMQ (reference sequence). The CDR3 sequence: CASSLEGAEVYEQYF. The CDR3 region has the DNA TGTGCCAGCAGCTTAGAAGGCGCGGAGGTCTACGAGCAGTACTTC.

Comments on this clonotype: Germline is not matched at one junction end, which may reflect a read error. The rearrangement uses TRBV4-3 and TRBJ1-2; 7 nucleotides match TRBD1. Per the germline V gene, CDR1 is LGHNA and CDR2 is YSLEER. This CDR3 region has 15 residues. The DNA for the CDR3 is TGCGCCAACAGGGGCGGAGCCTTGATTAACTGTGGCTACACCTTC. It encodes CANRGGALINCGYTF.

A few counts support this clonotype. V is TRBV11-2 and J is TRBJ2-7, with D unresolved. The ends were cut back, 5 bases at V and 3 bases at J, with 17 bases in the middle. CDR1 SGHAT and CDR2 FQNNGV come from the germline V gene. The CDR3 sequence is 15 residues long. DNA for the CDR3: TGTGCCAGCAGCCCCCGGGTGGACGGTTTCTACGAGCAGTACTTC. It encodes CASSPRVDGFYEQYF.

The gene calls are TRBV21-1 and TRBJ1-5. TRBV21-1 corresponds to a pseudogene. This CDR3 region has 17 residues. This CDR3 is CASSNEVEIYSNQPQHF. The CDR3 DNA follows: TGTGCCAGCAGCAACGAGGTTGAGATTTATAGCAATCAGCCCCAGCATTTT.

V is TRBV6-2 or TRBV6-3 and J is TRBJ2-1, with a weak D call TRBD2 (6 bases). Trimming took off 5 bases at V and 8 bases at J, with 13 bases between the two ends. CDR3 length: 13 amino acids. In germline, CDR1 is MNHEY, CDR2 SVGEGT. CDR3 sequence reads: CASSGREVDEQFF. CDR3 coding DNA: TGTGCCAGCAGTGGCAGGGAGGTCGATGAGCAGTTCTTC.

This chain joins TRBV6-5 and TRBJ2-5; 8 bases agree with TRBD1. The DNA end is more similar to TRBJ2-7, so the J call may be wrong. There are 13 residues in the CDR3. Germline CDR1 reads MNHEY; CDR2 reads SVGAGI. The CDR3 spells CASWTGQVYEQYF. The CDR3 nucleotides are TGTGCCAGCTGGACGGGACAGGTTTACGAGCAGTACTTC.

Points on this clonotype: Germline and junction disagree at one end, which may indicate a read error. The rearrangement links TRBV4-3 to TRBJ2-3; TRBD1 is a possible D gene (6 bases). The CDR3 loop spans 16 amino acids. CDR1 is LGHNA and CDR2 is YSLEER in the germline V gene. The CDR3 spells CAGSQDRWTGTDTQYF. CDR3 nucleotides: TGCGCCGGCAGCCAAGATCGATGGACAGGCACAGATACGCAGTATTTT.

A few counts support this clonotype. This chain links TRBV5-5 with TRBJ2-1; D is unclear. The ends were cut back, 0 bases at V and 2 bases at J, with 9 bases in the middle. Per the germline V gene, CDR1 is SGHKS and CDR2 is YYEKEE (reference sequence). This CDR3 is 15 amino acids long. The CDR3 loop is CASSLARATYNEQFF. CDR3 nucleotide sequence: TGTGCCAGCAGCTTGGCCCGAGCCACCTACAATGAGCAGTTCTTC.

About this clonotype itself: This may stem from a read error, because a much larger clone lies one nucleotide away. Here the CDR3 reads CASSPSWARGGEKRFF. Written as DNA, the CDR3 is TGTGCCAGCAGCCCCTCCTGGGCCAGGGGGGGCGAAAAACGGTTTTTT. V usage is TRBV7-2 and J usage is TRBJ1-4; 7 bases map to TRBD1. This CDR3 has 16 residues. In germline, CDR1 is SGHTA, CDR2 FQGNSA. Looking up the rest from reference TRBV7-2 and TRBJ1-4 gives the full variable domain: GAGVSQSPSNKVTEKGKDVELRCDPISGHTALYWYRQSLGQGLEFLIYFQGNSAPDKSGLPSDRFSAERTGGSVSTLTIQRTQQEDSAVYLCASSPSWARGGEKRFFGSGTQLSVL.

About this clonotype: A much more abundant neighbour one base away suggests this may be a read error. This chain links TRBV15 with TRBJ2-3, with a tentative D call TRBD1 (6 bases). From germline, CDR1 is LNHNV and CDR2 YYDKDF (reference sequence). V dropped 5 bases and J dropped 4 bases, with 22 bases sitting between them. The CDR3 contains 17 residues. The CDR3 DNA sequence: TGTGCCACCAGCGGACAAACAGGGATGGGCCCCCCAGATACGCAGTATTTT. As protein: CATSGQTGMGPPDTQYF. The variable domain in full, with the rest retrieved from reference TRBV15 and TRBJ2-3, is DAMVIQNPRYQVTQFGKPVTLSCSQTLNHNVMYWYQQKSSQAPKLLFHYYDKDFNNEADTPDNFQSRRPNTSFCFLDIRSPGLGDTAMYLCATSGQTGMGPPDTQYFGPGTRLTVL.

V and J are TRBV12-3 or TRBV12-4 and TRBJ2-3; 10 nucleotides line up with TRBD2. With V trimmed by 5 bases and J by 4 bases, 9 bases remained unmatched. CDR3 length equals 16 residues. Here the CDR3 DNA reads TGTGCCAGCAGTCCCGGGACTAGCGTGTTCGCAGATACGCAGTATTTT. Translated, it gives CASSPGTSVFADTQYF.

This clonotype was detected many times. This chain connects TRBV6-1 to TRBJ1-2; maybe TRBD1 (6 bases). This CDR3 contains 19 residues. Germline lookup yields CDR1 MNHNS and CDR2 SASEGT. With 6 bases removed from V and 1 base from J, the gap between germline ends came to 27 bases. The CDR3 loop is CASSPTSVVQGHFNYGYTF. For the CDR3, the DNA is TGTGCCAGCAGCCCCACCTCCGTAGTACAGGGACATTTTAACTATGGCTACACCTTC.

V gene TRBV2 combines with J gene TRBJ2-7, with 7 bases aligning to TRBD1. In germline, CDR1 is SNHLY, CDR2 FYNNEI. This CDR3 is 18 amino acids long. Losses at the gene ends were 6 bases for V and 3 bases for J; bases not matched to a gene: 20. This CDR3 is CASSSYTSTGAEHYEQYF. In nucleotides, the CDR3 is TGTGCCAGCAGCTCTTATACTAGTACAGGGGCCGAACACTACGAGCAGTACTTC.

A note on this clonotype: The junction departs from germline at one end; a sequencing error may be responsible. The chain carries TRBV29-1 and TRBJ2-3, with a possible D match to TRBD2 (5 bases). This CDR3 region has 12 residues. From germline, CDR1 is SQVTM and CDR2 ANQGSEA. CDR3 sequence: CSFEGGTDTQYF. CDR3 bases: TGCAGCTTTGAGGGCGGCACAGATACGCAGTATTTT.

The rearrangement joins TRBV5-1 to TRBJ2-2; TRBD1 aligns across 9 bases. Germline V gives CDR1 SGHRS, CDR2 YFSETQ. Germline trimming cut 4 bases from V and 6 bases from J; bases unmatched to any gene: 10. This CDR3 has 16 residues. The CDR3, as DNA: TGCGCCAGCAGCCCCTGGTCGACAGGGGGATCCGGGGAGCTGTTTTTT. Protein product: CASSPWSTGGSGELFF.

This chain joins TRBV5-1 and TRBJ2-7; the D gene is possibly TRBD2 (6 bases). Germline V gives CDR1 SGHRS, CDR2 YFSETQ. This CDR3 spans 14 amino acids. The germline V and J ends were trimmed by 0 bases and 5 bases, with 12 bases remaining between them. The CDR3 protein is CASSLERGNNEQYF. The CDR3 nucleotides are TGCGCCAGCAGCTTGGAACGGGGGAATAACGAGCAGTACTTC.